Listed below are T cell receptor beta chains from one sample, sequenced in a study of blood T cell repertoires in COVID-19. Libraries were prepared by immunoSEQ multiplex PCR; TCRdb keeps only in-frame clonotypes and omits some of them. The data contain some 140,000 clones, more than 75% of them singletons. The specimen sequenced was peripheral blood. These receptors were taken from a man aged 45 to 65 with active COVID-19. CDR3s include the opening cysteine and the closing phenylalanine or tryptophan. Fields, in order: D gene, V gene, J gene, clone size, CDR3 protein, CDR3 DNA. The D gene is left open where the match is weak. Some rows have no size entry. The others give once, few or many, or a class for an expanded clone.

d_gene: NA; v_gene: TRBV9; j_gene: TRBJ1-6; abundance: NA; CDR3aa: CASSVGSPPLHF; CDR3nt: TGTGCCAGCAGCGTAGGGAGCCCCCCCCTCCACTTT
d_gene: NA; v_gene: TRBV6-4; j_gene: TRBJ1-1; abundance: NA; CDR3aa: CASRLQENTEAFF; CDR3nt: TGTGCCAGCAGACTACAGGAGAACACTGAAGCTTTCTTT
d_gene: NA; v_gene: TRBV6-2/TRBV6-3; j_gene: TRBJ2-5; abundance: NA; CDR3aa: CASSQWGVRGTQYF; CDR3nt: TGTGCCAGCAGCCAGTGGGGGGTGCGAGGGACCCAGTACTTC
d_gene: NA; v_gene: TRBV7-8; j_gene: TRBJ2-7; abundance: NA; CDR3aa: CASSLVQGEQYF; CDR3nt: TGTGCCAGCAGCTTAGTACAGGGAGAGCAGTACTTC
d_gene: NA; v_gene: TRBV5-1; j_gene: TRBJ1-4; abundance: NA; CDR3aa: CASATGGSGGHEKLFF; CDR3nt: TGCGCCAGCGCCACCGGGGGGTCCGGGGGCCATGAAAAACTGTTTTTT
d_gene: NA; v_gene: TRBV7-6; j_gene: TRBJ1-6; abundance: NA; CDR3aa: CASSLARGGSSPLHF; CDR3nt: TGTGCCAGCAGCTTAGCGCGGGGGGGGAGTTCACCCCTCCACTTT
d_gene: TRBD2; v_gene: TRBV19; j_gene: TRBJ2-3; abundance: NA; CDR3aa: CASSFRLAGTDTQYF; CDR3nt: TGTGCCAGTAGTTTCCGACTAGCGGGCACAGATACGCAGTATTTT
d_gene: NA; v_gene: TRBV6-5; j_gene: TRBJ2-5; abundance: NA; CDR3aa: CASNRNPRGETQYF; CDR3nt: TGTGCCAGCAACCGAAACCCGAGAGGCGAGACCCAGTACTTC
d_gene: TRBD1; v_gene: TRBV27; j_gene: TRBJ2-1; abundance: NA; CDR3aa: CASSDGTGSYNEQFF; CDR3nt: TGTGCCAGCAGTGACGGGACAGGAAGCTACAATGAGCAGTTCTTC
d_gene: NA; v_gene: TRBV7-8; j_gene: TRBJ2-3; abundance: NA; CDR3aa: CASSNDRNSDTQYF; CDR3nt: TGTGCCAGCAGCAATGACAGGAATTCTGATACGCAGTATTTT
d_gene: TRBD1; v_gene: TRBV9; j_gene: TRBJ2-2; abundance: NA; CDR3aa: CASSVDRGGELFF; CDR3nt: TGTGCCAGCAGCGTAGACAGGGGCGGGGAGCTGTTTTTT
d_gene: NA; v_gene: TRBV9; j_gene: TRBJ1-1; abundance: NA; CDR3aa: CASSVWEGRTEAFF; CDR3nt: TGTGCCAGCAGCGTGTGGGAGGGACGCACTGAAGCTTTCTTT
d_gene: NA; v_gene: TRBV28; j_gene: TRBJ2-3; abundance: NA; CDR3aa: CASSPPSTDTQYF; CDR3nt: TGTGCCAGCAGTCCTCCTAGCACAGATACGCAGTATTTT
d_gene: NA; v_gene: TRBV6-2/TRBV6-3; j_gene: TRBJ2-6; abundance: NA; CDR3aa: CASTYTGANVLTF; CDR3nt: TGTGCCAGCACTTATACTGGGGCCAACGTCCTGACTTTC
d_gene: TRBD1; v_gene: TRBV11-2; j_gene: TRBJ1-1; abundance: NA; CDR3aa: CASIPLTGRSSEAFF; CDR3nt: TGTGCCAGCATTCCTTTGACAGGGCGGTCTAGTGAAGCTTTCTTT
d_gene: TRBD1; v_gene: TRBV2; j_gene: TRBJ1-2; abundance: NA; CDR3aa: CASSAADGTAYGYTF; CDR3nt: TGTGCCAGCAGTGCCGCTGACGGGACAGCCTATGGCTACACCTTC
d_gene: NA; v_gene: TRBV5-1; j_gene: TRBJ2-4; abundance: NA; CDR3aa: CASSSGAKNIQYF; CDR3nt: TGCGCCAGCAGCTCCGGGGCCAAAAACATTCAGTACTTC
d_gene: TRBD1; v_gene: TRBV6-5; j_gene: TRBJ2-6; abundance: NA; CDR3aa: CASRYRQGYSNVLTF; CDR3nt: TGTGCCAGCAGATACCGACAGGGCTATTCCAACGTCCTGACTTTC
d_gene: TRBD2; v_gene: TRBV9; j_gene: TRBJ2-1; abundance: NA; CDR3aa: CASSVVSETSGEQFF; CDR3nt: TGTGCCAGCAGCGTAGTTTCTGAGACTAGCGGGGAGCAGTTCTTC
d_gene: NA; v_gene: TRBV4-3; j_gene: TRBJ1-6; abundance: NA; CDR3aa: CASSQHRENSPLHF; CDR3nt: TGCGCCAGCAGCCAACACAGGGAAAATTCACCCCTCCACTTT
d_gene: TRBD1; v_gene: TRBV19; j_gene: TRBJ1-6; abundance: NA; CDR3aa: CASSTTGTGTSPLHF; CDR3nt: TGTGCCAGTAGTACGACCGGGACAGGGACTTCACCCCTCCACTTT
d_gene: NA; v_gene: TRBV7-2; j_gene: TRBJ1-1; abundance: NA; CDR3aa: CASSPVGGTTEAFF; CDR3nt: TGTGCCAGCAGCCCCGTCGGGGGGACCACTGAAGCTTTCTTT
d_gene: NA; v_gene: TRBV2; j_gene: TRBJ1-6; abundance: NA; CDR3aa: CAGKLVFYNSPLHF; CDR3nt: TGTGCCGGCAAACTTGTATTCTATAATTCACCCCTCCACTTT
d_gene: NA; v_gene: TRBV19; j_gene: TRBJ2-5; abundance: NA; CDR3aa: CASSIIEQETQYF; CDR3nt: TGTGCCAGTAGTATAATCGAGCAAGAGACCCAGTACTTC
d_gene: NA; v_gene: TRBV7-9; j_gene: TRBJ1-1; abundance: NA; CDR3aa: CASSLDGGLEAFF; CDR3nt: TGTGCCAGCAGCTTAGACGGCGGACTTGAAGCTTTCTTT
d_gene: NA; v_gene: TRBV21-1; j_gene: TRBJ2-7; abundance: NA; CDR3aa: CASSKGCREMNEQYF; CDR3nt: TGTGCCAGCAGCAAAGGTTGTAGGGAGATGAACGAGCAGTACTTC
d_gene: NA; v_gene: TRBV4-1; j_gene: TRBJ1-2; abundance: many; CDR3aa: CASSQVLGGRAYGYTF; CDR3nt: TGCGCCAGCAGCCAAGTTTTGGGCGGCAGGGCTTATGGCTACACCTTC
d_gene: NA; v_gene: TRBV4-3; j_gene: TRBJ1-2; abundance: NA; CDR3aa: CASSQDALLSNYGYTF; CDR3nt: TGCGCCAGCAGCCAAGATGCGCTACTCTCTAACTATGGCTACACCTTC
d_gene: NA; v_gene: TRBV11-2; j_gene: TRBJ1-1; abundance: NA; CDR3aa: CASTFSNRNTEAFF; CDR3nt: TGTGCCAGCACCTTTAGTAACAGGAACACTGAAGCTTTCTTT
d_gene: TRBD2; v_gene: TRBV30; j_gene: TRBJ2-2; abundance: NA; CDR3aa: CAWSPGLLTGELFF; CDR3nt: TGTGCCTGGAGTCCGGGACTATTGACCGGGGAGCTGTTTTTT
d_gene: NA; v_gene: TRBV20-1; j_gene: TRBJ1-2; abundance: NA; CDR3aa: CSASGHYQGMNGYTF; CDR3nt: TGCAGTGCTAGTGGACACTATCAGGGAATGAATGGCTACACCTTC
d_gene: NA; v_gene: TRBV6-5; j_gene: TRBJ1-3; abundance: NA; CDR3aa: CATSPGNSGNTIYF; CDR3nt: TGTGCCACCAGCCCGGGGAACTCTGGAAACACCATATATTTT
d_gene: NA; v_gene: TRBV30; j_gene: TRBJ1-2; abundance: NA; CDR3aa: CAWIPPMRGYTF; CDR3nt: TGTGCCTGGATCCCCCCCATGAGGGGCTACACCTTC
d_gene: TRBD1; v_gene: TRBV10-2; j_gene: TRBJ1-1; abundance: NA; CDR3aa: CASSDWVRGKLEAFF; CDR3nt: TGCGCCAGCAGTGATTGGGTCAGGGGGAAGCTTGAAGCTTTCTTT
d_gene: NA; v_gene: TRBV9; j_gene: TRBJ2-1; abundance: NA; CDR3aa: CASSADPLDSFYNEQFF; CDR3nt: TGTGCCAGCAGCGCCGATCCCCTGGACAGCTTCTACAATGAGCAGTTCTTC
d_gene: TRBD1; v_gene: TRBV5-8; j_gene: TRBJ2-7; abundance: NA; CDR3aa: CASRRTGTGIYEQYF; CDR3nt: TGTGCCAGCAGACGAACCGGGACAGGGATCTACGAGCAGTACTTC
d_gene: TRBD2; v_gene: TRBV18; j_gene: TRBJ2-5; abundance: once; CDR3aa: CASSPGPSGGRETQYF; CDR3nt: TGTGCCAGCTCACCAGGTCCTAGCGGGGGTCGGGAGACCCAGTACTTC
d_gene: NA; v_gene: TRBV6-5; j_gene: TRBJ1-6; abundance: NA; CDR3aa: CASSYGGSTPLHF; CDR3nt: TGTGCCAGCAGTTACGGGGGGAGCACCCCCCTCCACTTT
d_gene: NA; v_gene: TRBV5-1; j_gene: TRBJ2-3; abundance: NA; CDR3aa: CASSLLRGDRDTDTQYF; CDR3nt: TGCGCCAGCAGCTTACTGCGGGGGGACAGAGACACAGATACGCAGTATTTT
d_gene: TRBD1; v_gene: TRBV5-6; j_gene: TRBJ2-1; abundance: NA; CDR3aa: CASSLANRGSYNEQFF; CDR3nt: TGTGCCAGCAGCTTGGCGAACAGGGGATCCTACAATGAGCAGTTCTTC
d_gene: NA; v_gene: TRBV14; j_gene: TRBJ2-1; abundance: once; CDR3aa: CASTTVGTPVENEQFF; CDR3nt: TGTGCCAGCACCACAGTCGGGACTCCGGTCGAGAATGAGCAGTTCTTC
d_gene: NA; v_gene: TRBV28; j_gene: TRBJ2-1; abundance: NA; CDR3aa: CASSFDPSTGNEQFF; CDR3nt: TGTGCCAGCAGTTTTGATCCTAGCACGGGTAATGAGCAGTTCTTC
d_gene: NA; v_gene: TRBV6-5; j_gene: TRBJ1-4; abundance: NA; CDR3aa: CATTDSLGEKLFF; CDR3nt: TGTGCCACCACGGACAGCCTGGGTGAAAAACTGTTTTTT
d_gene: NA; v_gene: TRBV6-5; j_gene: TRBJ2-7; abundance: NA; CDR3aa: CASSTGLREQYF; CDR3nt: TGTGCCAGCAGTACAGGGCTACGCGAGCAGTACTTC
d_gene: NA; v_gene: TRBV19; j_gene: TRBJ1-2; abundance: NA; CDR3aa: CASNALWSVNYGYTF; CDR3nt: TGTGCCAGTAACGCCCTCTGGTCGGTTAACTATGGCTACACCTTC
d_gene: TRBD1; v_gene: TRBV6-5; j_gene: TRBJ1-2; abundance: few; CDR3aa: CASNRAGTGDGYTF; CDR3nt: TGTGCCAGCAACCGTGCCGGGACAGGAGATGGCTACACCTTC
d_gene: NA; v_gene: TRBV19; j_gene: TRBJ1-4; abundance: once; CDR3aa: CASSSSGGGEKLFF; CDR3nt: TGTGCCAGTAGTAGTTCGGGGGGGGGTGAAAAACTGTTTTTT
d_gene: NA; v_gene: TRBV20-1; j_gene: TRBJ2-7; abundance: NA; CDR3aa: CSASFTPRDF; CDR3nt: TGCAGTGCTAGTTTCACGCCGAGGGACTTC
d_gene: NA; v_gene: TRBV9; j_gene: TRBJ2-2; abundance: NA; CDR3aa: CASSVDGGPTGELFF; CDR3nt: TGTGCCAGCAGCGTAGACGGGGGTCCCACCGGGGAGCTGTTTTTT